This TCR beta chain was identified during a study of blood T cell repertoires in COVID-19. This clone was picked up one time. Measured with immunoSEQ multiplex PCR; TCRdb has only the in-frame clones, and not every one. Among hundreds of thousands of clones listed, 65% to 90% were seen once. Sample: PBMCs or T cells enriched from blood (not recorded which). The source of this sequence is a man aged 35 to 55 who had recovered from COVID-19.

The CDR3 bases are TGTGCCAGCAGTGACCTAGGGGGCACCGCTGAAGCTTTCTTT. It is translated as CASSDLGGTAEAFF. The chain combines TRBV6-4 with TRBJ1-1; 7 bases fit TRBD1. J lost 6 bases, V lost 2 bases, and 6 bases had no gene match. The germline gives CDR1 MRHNA, CDR2 SNTAGT. The CDR3 extends over 14 amino acids.